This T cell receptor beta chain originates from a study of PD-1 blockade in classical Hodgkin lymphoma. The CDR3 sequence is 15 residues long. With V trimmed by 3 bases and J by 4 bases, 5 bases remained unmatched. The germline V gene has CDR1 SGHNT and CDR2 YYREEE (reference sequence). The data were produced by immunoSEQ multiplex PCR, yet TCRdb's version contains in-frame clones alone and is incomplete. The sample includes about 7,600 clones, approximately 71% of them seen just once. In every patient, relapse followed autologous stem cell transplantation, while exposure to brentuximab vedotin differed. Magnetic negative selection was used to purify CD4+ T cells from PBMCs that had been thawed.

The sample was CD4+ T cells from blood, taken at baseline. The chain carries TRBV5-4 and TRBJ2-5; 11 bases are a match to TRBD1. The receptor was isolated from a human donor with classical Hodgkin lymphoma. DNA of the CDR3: TGTGCCAGCAGCTCAACCGGGACAGGGGGAGAGACCCAGTACTTC. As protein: CASSSTGTGGETQYF.